The T cell receptor (beta chain) under discussion was sequenced for a study of blood T cell repertoires in COVID-19. About the study: The samples span acute and convalescent COVID-19 from the United States, Italy and Spain.

From germline, CDR1 is GTSNPN and CDR2 SVGIG (reference sequence). With 2 bases clipped from V and 3 bases from J, the junction kept 9 bases outside the gene matches. The CDR3 runs to 15 residues. Using immunoSEQ multiplex PCR, the repertoire was profiled, and TCRdb retains in-frame clones only, with some absent. Seen here are some 250,000 clones, approximately 80% observed once, and the top ten hold approximately 16%. V usage is TRBV30 and J usage is TRBJ1-1; 7 nucleotides line up with TRBD1. Sequenced: PBMCs or T cells enriched from blood (not recorded which). This TCR came from a man aged 40-50 years who had recovered from COVID-19. CDR3 nucleotides: TGTGCCTGGAGTCCAAAGGACAGGAGATACACTGAAGCTTTCTTT. Protein: CAWSPKDRRYTEAFF. Drawing the rest from reference TRBV30 and TRBJ1-1, the complete variable domain is SQTIHQWPATLVQPVGSPLSLECTVEGTSNPNLYWYRQAAGRGLQLLFYSVGIGQISSEVPQNLSASRPQDRQFILSSKKLLLSDSGFYLCAWSPKDRRYTEAFFGQGTRLTVV.